This T cell receptor beta chain was retrieved from a study of long-term antiretroviral therapy in people with HIV. Study outcomes and limitations: Despite increasing after ART, diversity remained lower than that of transplant donor controls.

On this clone itself: What it binds is unknown.

Sequencing used immunoSEQ v3.0 at survey level. Clones were read by immunoSEQ multiplex PCR, and TCRdb kept only the in-frame ones, dropping some. Of 15,000 to 20,000 clones listed, roughly 84% are singletons. The study drew at least one pre-ART and at least two post-ART PBMC samples from every donor. This clonotype originated in a man aged 18 to 29 with HIV. The sample was unsorted PBMCs, taken 0.9 years after starting antiretroviral therapy.

The CDR3 loop reads CATELQVNTEAFF. CDR3 DNA: TGTGCCACCGAATTACAGGTTAACACTGAAGCTTTCTTT. The chain combines TRBV10-3 with TRBJ1-1; TRBD1 might be the D (5 bases). This CDR3 contains 13 residues. The V end was cut by 10 bases, the J end by 2 bases, with 14 bases between. The germline gives CDR1 ENHRY, CDR2 SYGVKD.